The T cell receptor beta chain described here comes from a study of cytomegalovirus exposure and HLA in healthy donors (dated by TCRdb to about 2017). With respect to the entire study: An earlier analysis of about 530 of the donors reported around 280 Gb of sequence data and roughly 120 million unique TCR beta sequences obtained from around 180 million T cells. Roughly 300 gigabases of sequencing data and 91 million or so unique TCR sequences made up an early release that covered fewer than 650 HLA-typed donors. Among the roughly 430 genotyped donors, approximately 81% belonged to the genetic ancestry cluster associated with self-reported Caucasian donors. The study aimed to test whether signatures of past pathogen exposure could be identified by cataloging public T cell receptors. The study profiled the T cell repertoires of 500 to 800 subjects by immunosequencing and related them to cytomegalovirus serostatus. Besides the first cohort of under 700 subjects, a separate validation cohort made up of roughly 130 different subjects was used. High-throughput TCR immunosequencing, statistical association of individual TCRs with disease status, and machine learning were combined to predict cytomegalovirus infection status. In a later analysis, previously published TCR beta repertoires from 550 to 750 donors were re-analyzed and high-resolution HLA genotyping was added so that TCR occurrence patterns could be studied. In the later analysis, no new phenotypic data were used to find candidate immune exposures; instead, reliance was placed on TCR beta sequences and their occurrence across donors. An earlier analysis of 587 of the donors used high-throughput TCR beta sequencing to judge whether each TCR beta V gene segment behaved as functional or pseudogenic. Donor age, sex, ethnicity and CMV serostatus were compiled together with the repertoire data. A later genetic analysis took genome-wide SNP genotypes for 398 of the 666 donors and used that subset as a discovery cohort. All discovery cohort repertoires had been generated using a single sequencing platform. Class I and class II HLA loci were covered by the typing at four-digit resolution. Typing coverage differed by locus: A, B, C, DRB1 and DQB1 were typed in roughly 629-640 donors, DQA1 in approximately 520, DPA1 in some 610, and DPB1 in just under 480. Roughly five DR-DQ haplotypes were handled as single units for association and clustering because linkage in the cohort was strong. Among around 400 genotyped donors of the cohort, an average of about 220,000 unique TCR beta nucleotide sequences was sequenced per donor, of which about 20% were non-productive. What the research found in general, with its limitations: According to a later analysis, TCR association rates differed among HLA loci, with DRB1 alleles showing the most associated TCRs and HLA-C alleles showing the fewest. Immune exposure information for the cohort was limited to CMV serostatus. The classifier was reported to diagnose cytomegalovirus status with high specificity and sensitivity in both the original and validation cohorts. In vitro tests confirmed that a few of the cytomegalovirus-associated TCR beta chains recognize cytomegalovirus antigens. In an earlier analysis of around 500 of the donors, most TCR beta V segments appeared in productive rearrangements about 90% or about 30% of the time, broadly matching IMGT annotations. The earlier analysis of almost 600 of the donors excluded roughly 17 rarely observed V segments, including chromosome 9 orphons, because counts were too low. In a later analysis, HLA-associated TCR beta chains were found to be more clonally expanded and to have lower generation probabilities than equally common non-associated chains. A further reported finding was that TCR beta sequences accurately predicted the HLA-A and HLA-B alleles for most subjects in the first cohort. The presence/absence analyses assumed that sequencing depth was roughly uniform across donors, and that assumption may not be true. The authors suggested that the approach could potentially be extended to other disease states and immunological phenotypes. A group of highly shared sequence variants was considered likely to be a technical artifact of the sequencing pipeline. A later analysis found that most CMV-associated TCR beta chains appeared HLA-restricted, with HLA associations seemingly driven largely by CMV exposure. A later genetic analysis associated a missense DCLRE1C variant with V-gene and J-gene trimming of TCR beta chains, and an independent cohort replicated the association. In a later analysis, some 18,000 TCR beta sequences were associated with specific HLA alleles at a false discovery rate of 0.05. Some IMGT-functional V segments, including TRBV6-2 and TRBV6-3, could not be distinguished by the 87-base-pair reads and were therefore excluded. HLA typing was unavailable for some donors at each locus, so association tests used only the typed subset. A later analysis reported that several top co-occurrence clusters appeared linked to parvovirus B19, influenza, CMV and Epstein-Barr virus. A later genetic analysis reported fewer N-insertions in productive TCRs among donors in an Asian-associated ancestry cluster than the 666-donor mean. Correlated functional status among segregating V segments might be attributable to linkage disequilibrium, but an unknown experimental factor could not be ruled out. Assigning TCR associations to individual alleles was difficult when HLA alleles, especially DR and DQ, strongly co-occurred. A total of fewer than 200 TCR beta chains were listed by the study as associated with cytomegalovirus. Most TCR sequences were seen in very few donors, while some public TCRs were found in many individuals. This cohort had only TCR beta chains sequenced, and the lack of alpha or paired-chain data limited which features could be detected.

Comment on this clone: What antigen it recognizes has not been identified.

The CDR3 starts with the cysteine, ends with the phenylalanine, and has 15 residues. Only the CDR3 portion is preserved as DNA: 45 bases, with reading frame beginning at the first base. The CDR1 and CDR2 encoded by the germline V gene are MDHEN and SYDVKM. V ends up 4 bases short and J 1 base short, with an unmatched junction base count of 7. Library prep was done by the immunoSEQ multiplex PCR assay. A mixture of 60 forward primers for TCR Vbeta segments and 13 reverse primers for TCR Jbeta segments was used in the multiplex PCR. Amplification of the CDR3 region of rearranged TCR beta genes was performed with a multiplex PCR assay on genomic DNA. On the Illumina HiSeq System, the amplified TCR beta libraries were sequenced as 87-base-pair reads. The paper's processing steps were these. Across the 640 or so repertoires, a later analysis counted some 80 million unique TCR beta chains, 9 million to 14 million of which were shared by at least two donors. Raw reads were error-corrected and collapsed into unique sequences with a nearest-neighbor algorithm that merged closely related sequences to remove PCR and sequencing errors. To assign V, D and J gene segments, CDR3 sequences were aligned to IMGT reference sequences. For a sequence to be retained, a match of at least six nucleotides was required to both a V gene segment and a J gene segment. A rearrangement counted as productive if the CDR3 had no stop codons and remained in frame with V and J, and every other rearrangement counted as non-productive. CDR3 was defined by IMGT convention, running from the second conserved V-encoded cysteine to the conserved J-encoded phenylalanine. In an earlier analysis of more than 550 of the donors, sequences lacking an unambiguous match to a single V gene segment were excluded. In an earlier analysis of approximately 590 of the donors, a V segment was called functional when productive rearrangements were above 56.7%, and segregating when the standard deviation between donors exceeded 5%. A statistical classification framework was built to diagnose cytomegalovirus status from the catalog of TCR beta chain sequences. A later analysis assigned V and J genes by comparing TCR nucleotide sequences with IMGT/GENE-DB human TR gene sequences. Using the TCRdist pipeline, a later analysis assigned CDR3 sequences along with most-parsimonious VDJ recombination scenarios. A later analysis defined each TCR beta chain by its CDR3 amino acid sequence plus V-gene family, and excluded reads lacking a unique V-gene family. In a later analysis, 500 to 700 highly shared, low-generation-probability nucleotide sequences were removed to address suspected cross-contamination and a sequencing artifact. For each public chain, a later analysis derived a clonal expansion index from normalized ranks of inferred template counts within each repertoire. A later analysis computed generation probabilities with a VDJ recombination model fitted to out-of-frame rearrangements, and checked the results against IGoR. In a later analysis, hypergeometric tests were used to score TCR-TCR, TCR-HLA and TCR-CMV co-occurrence, with a repertoire-size bias correction applied to TCR pairs. In a later analysis, false discovery rates were estimated by permuting HLA or CMV assignments 20 times. In a later analysis, co-occurring TCRs were grouped with DBSCAN, and TCRdist sequence similarity was added when clustering was performed within HLA-allele-positive subsets. For co-occurrence clustering, repertoires with fewer than 30,000 or more than 120,000 public chains were excluded, along with roughly 5 repertoires with anomalous nucleotide sharing. TCRdb holds this immuneACCESS table with in-frame rearrangements only. Some clones are missing; in checked studies, unresolved V genes explain under half, and the rest has no known cause. V and J calls and clone size are given by that table; D and trimming were obtained from the DNA. For this sample, the table gives under 150,000 clones. The ten top clones hold 1.5% to 2% of the sample.

The cohort was made up of 650 to 700 healthy bone marrow donors. Cohort members were all nominally healthy when sampled, although unrecorded immune exposures were likely present. The donor tested CMV seronegative and was one of the 352 seronegative cohort members. Every donor gave a peripheral blood sample, and the peripheral blood mononuclear cells from that sample were used for TCR beta sequencing. Genomic DNA was extracted from the blood cell samples with the Qiagen DNeasy Blood Extraction Kit. What was sequenced was PBMCs. The TCR originated in a woman in her sixties or seventies in good health and CMV-seronegative. The chain is assembled from TRBV28 and TRBJ2-7; 7 junctional bases match TRBD1. The DNA sequence follows: TGTGCCAGCAGTTGGGGGCAGGGGGTTTCCTACGAGCAGTACTTC. This codes for CASSWGQGVSYEQYF.